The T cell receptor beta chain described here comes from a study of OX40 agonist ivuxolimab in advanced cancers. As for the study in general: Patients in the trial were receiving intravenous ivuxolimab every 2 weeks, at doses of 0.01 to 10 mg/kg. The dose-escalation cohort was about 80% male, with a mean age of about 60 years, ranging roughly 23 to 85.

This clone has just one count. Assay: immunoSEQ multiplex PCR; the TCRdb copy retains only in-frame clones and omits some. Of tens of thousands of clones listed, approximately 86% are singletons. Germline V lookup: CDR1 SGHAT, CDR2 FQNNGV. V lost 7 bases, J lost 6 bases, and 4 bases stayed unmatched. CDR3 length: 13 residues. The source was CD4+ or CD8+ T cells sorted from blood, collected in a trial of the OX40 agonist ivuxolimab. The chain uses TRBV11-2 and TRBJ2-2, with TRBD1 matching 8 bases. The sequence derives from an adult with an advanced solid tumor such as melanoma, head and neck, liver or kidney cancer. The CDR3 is CASTQGAPGELFF. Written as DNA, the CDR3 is TGTGCCAGCACCCAGGGGGCGCCCGGGGAGCTGTTTTTT. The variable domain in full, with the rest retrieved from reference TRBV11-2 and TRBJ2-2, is EAGVAQSPRYKIIEKRQSVAFWCNPISGHATLYWYQQILGQGPKLLIQFQNNGVVDDSQLPKDRFSAERLKGVDSTLKIQPAKLEDSAVYLCASTQGAPGELFFGEGSRLTVL.